The T cell receptor (beta chain) described here comes from a study of early T cells in non-severe SARS-CoV-2 infection. About the research overall: Chains were not paired, and sequencing was done on bulk RNA from unsorted whole blood.

This clonotype was counted ten times or more. Antigen specificity is unknown. The germline CDR1 and CDR2 sequences are DFQATT and SNEGSKA (reference sequence). The length of the CDR3 is 15 residues. The ends lost 3 bases at V and 3 bases at J; junction bases unmatched: 5. The study's findings and limits: Anti-spike CD8 responses were favored by VDJdb matching, which missed private and CD4 specificities.

Individual cDNA molecules were tagged with unique molecular identifiers, the study reported. TCRdb used MiXCR to reprocess the 5' RACE reads, holding one entry per CDR3 protein. The profile shows more than 25,000 distinct CDR3 sequences, roughly 4.5% of them singletons. The sequenced sample consisted of whole blood. The receptor's source is an adult who was a healthcare worker with PCR-confirmed SARS-CoV-2 infection or an uninfected control (not recorded which). The chain couples TRBV20-1 to TRBJ2-1; TRBD2 aligns across 10 bases. In nucleotides, the CDR3 is TGCAGTGCTAGTAAAGCGGGAGGGCGCTACAATGAGCAGTTCTTC. Translating it yields CSASKAGGRYNEQFF.